The 4 T cell receptor beta chains listed next were all sequenced from one sample in a study of cytomegalovirus exposure and HLA in healthy donors. 60 Vbeta and 13 Jbeta primers were used in PCR. Measured with immunoSEQ multiplex PCR; TCRdb has only the in-frame clones, and not every one. The sample consists of 100,000 or so clones, approximately 85% of them appearing once. Sequencing used PBMCs. Every receptor here comes from a man aged 25 to 40 in good health and CMV-seronegative.

The CDR3 sequence: CASRKAQLNTEAFF. Here the CDR3 DNA reads TGTGCCAGCAGAAAGGCACAGTTGAACACTGAAGCTTTCTTT. The gene calls are TRBV28 and TRBJ1-1; D remains unclear. Germline CDR1 and CDR2: MDHEN and SYDVKM. The CDR3 spans 14 residues. Trimming cost V 6 bases and J 0 bases, with 11 bases left between them.

This chain links TRBV9 with TRBJ2-7, with TRBD1 identical over 8 bases. In germline, CDR1 is SGDLS, CDR2 YYNGEE. V trimming: 4 bases; J trimming: 3 bases; junction bases outside the gene matches: 6. This CDR3 spans 14 amino acids. The CDR3 loop reads CASSPQGADYEQYF. In DNA form, the CDR3 reads TGTGCCAGCAGCCCTCAGGGGGCCGACTACGAGCAGTACTTC. Supplemented by reference TRBV9 and TRBJ2-7, the full variable domain reads DSGVTQTPKHLITATGQRVTLRCSPRSGDLSVYWYQQSLDQGLQFLIQYYNGEERAKGNILERFSAQQFPDLHSELNLSSLELGDSALYFCASSPQGADYEQYFGPGTRLTVT.

The chain has TRBV19 and TRBJ2-5; TRBD2 matches at 10 bases. J was trimmed by 5 bases and V by 4 bases; bases with no gene match: 1. The germline V gene has CDR1 LNHDA and CDR2 SQIVND (reference sequence). The CDR3 is 13 amino acids. As DNA, the CDR3 is TGTGCCAGTAGTACTAGCGGGAGTGAGACCCAGTACTTC. Encoded protein: CASSTSGSETQYF.

This sequence joins TRBV6-6 and TRBJ2-7, with a weak D call TRBD1 (6 bases). The V gene lost 7 bases and the J gene lost 5 bases, with 18 bases spanning the gap. This CDR3 region has 14 residues. Germline CDR1 MNHNY, CDR2 SVGAGI (reference sequence). The CDR3: CASNPQGNLHEQYF. The CDR3 coding sequence is TGTGCCAGCAACCCACAGGGTAATCTACACGAGCAGTACTTC.